This T cell receptor (beta chain) appears in the sequencing data of a study of Ad26.COV2.S vaccination and SARS-CoV-2 variants. Study-level results: Greater spike-specific TCR breadth was seen in vaccine recipients than in placebo recipients. Total T cell responses were possibly underestimated by TCR breadth and depth analyses.

On this clone itself: Its target is not known.

Method: immunoSEQ multiplex PCR; TCRdb's copy keeps in-frame clones and lacks some. This table has some 190,000 clones, roughly 87% appearing once. This clonotype was obtained from a human donor who had recovered from COVID-19. Sequencing used peripheral blood, obtained after recovery from COVID-19.

The CDR3 sequence is CASSASSTDTQYF. The CDR3 DNA reads as TGTGCCAGCAGCGCCAGCTCAACAGATACGCAGTATTTT. The chain links TRBV7-9 to TRBJ2-3, with D unresolved. The CDR3 consists of 13 residues. Germline V CDR1 and CDR2: SEHNR, FQNEAQ (reference sequence). V shed 5 bases and J shed 3 bases, with 9 bases lying between them. Using reference TRBV7-9 and TRBJ2-3 for the parts outside the CDR3, the full variable domain is DTGVSQNPRHKITKRGQNVTFRCDPISEHNRLYWYRQTLGQGPEFLTYFQNEAQLEKSRLLSDRFSAERPKGSFSTLEIQRTEQGDSAMYLCASSASSTDTQYFGPGTRLTVL.